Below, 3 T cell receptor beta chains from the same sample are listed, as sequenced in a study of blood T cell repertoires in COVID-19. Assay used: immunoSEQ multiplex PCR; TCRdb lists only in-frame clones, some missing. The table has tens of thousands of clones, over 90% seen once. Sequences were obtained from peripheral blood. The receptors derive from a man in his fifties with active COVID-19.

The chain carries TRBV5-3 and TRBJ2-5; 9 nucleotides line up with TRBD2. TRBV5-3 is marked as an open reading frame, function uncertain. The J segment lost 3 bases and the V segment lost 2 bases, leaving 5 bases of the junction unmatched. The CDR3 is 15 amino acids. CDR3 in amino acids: CARSFASGGKETQYF. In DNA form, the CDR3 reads TGTGCCAGAAGCTTCGCCAGCGGGGGGAAAGAGACCCAGTACTTC.

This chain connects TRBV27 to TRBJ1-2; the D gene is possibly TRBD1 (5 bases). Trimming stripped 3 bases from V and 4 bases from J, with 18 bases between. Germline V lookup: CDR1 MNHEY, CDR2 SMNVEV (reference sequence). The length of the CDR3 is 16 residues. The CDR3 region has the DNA TGTGCCAGCAGTTTCGATCGGTCGGCAGGGCCCTATGGCTACACCTTC. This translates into CASSFDRSAGPYGYTF.

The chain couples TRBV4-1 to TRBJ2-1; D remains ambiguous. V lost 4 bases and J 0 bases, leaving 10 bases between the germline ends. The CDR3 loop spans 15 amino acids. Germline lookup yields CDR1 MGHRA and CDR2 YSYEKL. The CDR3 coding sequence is TGCGCCAGCAGCCCGCAGACTTCCTCCTACAATGAGCAGTTCTTC. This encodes CASSPQTSSYNEQFF.